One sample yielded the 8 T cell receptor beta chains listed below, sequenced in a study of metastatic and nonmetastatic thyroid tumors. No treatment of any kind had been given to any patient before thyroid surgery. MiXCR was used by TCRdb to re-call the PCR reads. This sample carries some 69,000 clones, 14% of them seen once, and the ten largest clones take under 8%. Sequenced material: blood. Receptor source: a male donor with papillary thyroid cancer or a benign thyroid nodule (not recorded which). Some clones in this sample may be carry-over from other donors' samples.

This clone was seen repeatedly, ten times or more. The CDR3 sequence is CASSLRLAGVLRADTQYF. In DNA form, the CDR3 reads TGTGCCAGCAGCTTGAGGCTAGCGGGAGTCTTGAGGGCAGATACGCAGTATTTT. This chain links TRBV5-6 with TRBJ2-3, with 10 bases that match TRBD2. CDR1 SGHDT and CDR2 YYEEEE come from the germline V gene. CDR3 length: 18 residues. Trimming removed 1 base from V and 4 bases from J; junction bases left unmatched: 12. Looking up the rest from reference TRBV5-6 and TRBJ2-3 gives the full variable domain: DAGVTQSPTHLIKTRGQQVTLRCSPKSGHDTVSWYQQALGQGPQFIFQYYEEEERQRGNFPDRFSGHQFPNYSSELNVNALLLGDSALYLCASSLRLAGVLRADTQYFGPGTRLTVL.

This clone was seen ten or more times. The CDR3 region has the DNA TGTGCCAGCAGCTCACAGGGGACAGGGCAGGCACCCCTCCACTTT. Protein product: CASSSQGTGQAPLHF. This sequence joins TRBV7-3 and TRBJ1-6, with TRBD1 matching over 9 bases. In germline, CDR1 is SGHTA, CDR2 FQGTGA. The length of the CDR3 is 15 residues. With 4 bases clipped from V and 11 bases from J, the junction kept 9 bases outside the gene matches.

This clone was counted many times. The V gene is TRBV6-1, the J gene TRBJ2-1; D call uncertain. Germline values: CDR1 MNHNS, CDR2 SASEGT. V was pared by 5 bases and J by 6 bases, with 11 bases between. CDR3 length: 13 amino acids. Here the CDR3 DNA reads TGTGCCAGCAGTCCTACTGGTTCCAATGAGCAGTTCTTC. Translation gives CASSPTGSNEQFF.

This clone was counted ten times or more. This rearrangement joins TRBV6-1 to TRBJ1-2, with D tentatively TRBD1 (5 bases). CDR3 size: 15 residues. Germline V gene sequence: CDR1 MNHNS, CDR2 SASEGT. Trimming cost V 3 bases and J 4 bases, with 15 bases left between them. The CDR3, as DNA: TGTGCCAGCAGTGAGTTCCAGGGACGGGGCTATGGCTACACCTTC. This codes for CASSEFQGRGYGYTF.

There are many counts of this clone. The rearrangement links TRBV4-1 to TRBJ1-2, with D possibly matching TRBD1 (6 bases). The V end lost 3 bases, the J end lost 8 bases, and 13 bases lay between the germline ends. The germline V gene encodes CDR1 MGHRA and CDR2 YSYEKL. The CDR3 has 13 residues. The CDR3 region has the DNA TGCGCCAGCAGCCACCGGGGGCTGGGAGGCTACACCTTC. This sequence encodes CASSHRGLGGYTF.

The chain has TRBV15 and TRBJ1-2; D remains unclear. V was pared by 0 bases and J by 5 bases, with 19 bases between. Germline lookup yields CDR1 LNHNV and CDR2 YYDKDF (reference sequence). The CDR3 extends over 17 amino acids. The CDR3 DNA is TGTGCCACCAGCAGAGAGTTGTTAAGTGGCGGACTTTATGGCTACACCTTC. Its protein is CATSRELLSGGLYGYTF.

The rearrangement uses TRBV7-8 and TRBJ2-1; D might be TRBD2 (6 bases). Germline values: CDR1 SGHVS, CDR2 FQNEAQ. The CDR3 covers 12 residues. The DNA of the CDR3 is TGTTCTAGCGAGGGTTCCTACAATGAGCAGTTCTTC. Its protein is CSSEGSYNEQFF.

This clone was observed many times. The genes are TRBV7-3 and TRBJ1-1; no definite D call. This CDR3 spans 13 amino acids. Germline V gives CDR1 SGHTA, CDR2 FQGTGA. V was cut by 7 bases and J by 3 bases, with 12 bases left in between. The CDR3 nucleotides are TGTGCCAGCACCCTAAACCGGGACACTGAAGCTTTCTTT. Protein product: CASTLNRDTEAFF.